This record looks at one T cell receptor beta chain sequence and its context. Sequenced by immunoSEQ multiplex PCR; TCRdb stores in-frame clones only, minus some. The data hold approximately 130,000 clones, with more than 65% observed a single time. This record belongs to a study of blood T cell repertoires in COVID-19. On the study more broadly: Both acute and convalescent COVID-19 samples were obtained from the United States, Italy and Spain.

Specimen: peripheral blood. This sequence originates from a woman in her seventies with acute or convalescent COVID-19.

DNA for the CDR3: TGTGCCAGCAGGGGGCCGCATTTCGATACGCAGTATTTT. The encoded protein is CASRGPHFDTQYF. The chain couples TRBV28 to TRBJ2-3, with D maybe TRBD1 (5 bases). Per germline, CDR1 MDHEN and CDR2 SYDVKM. The V and J ends lost 6 bases and 6 bases respectively, with 13 bases between them. CDR3 length equals 13 residues.